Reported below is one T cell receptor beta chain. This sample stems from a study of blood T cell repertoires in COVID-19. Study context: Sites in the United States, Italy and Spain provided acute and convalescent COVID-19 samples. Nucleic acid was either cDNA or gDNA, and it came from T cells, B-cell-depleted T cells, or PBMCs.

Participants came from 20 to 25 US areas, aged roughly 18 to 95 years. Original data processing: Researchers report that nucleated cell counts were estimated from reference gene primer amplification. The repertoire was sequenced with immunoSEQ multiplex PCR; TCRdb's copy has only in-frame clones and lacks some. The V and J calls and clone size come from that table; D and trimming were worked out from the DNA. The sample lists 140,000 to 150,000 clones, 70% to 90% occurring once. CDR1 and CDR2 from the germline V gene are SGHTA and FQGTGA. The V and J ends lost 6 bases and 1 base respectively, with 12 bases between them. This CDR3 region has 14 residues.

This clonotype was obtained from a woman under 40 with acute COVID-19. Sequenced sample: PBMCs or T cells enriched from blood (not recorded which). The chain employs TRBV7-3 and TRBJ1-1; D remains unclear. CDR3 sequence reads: CASRLGAGNTEAFF. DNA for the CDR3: TGTGCCAGCAGGTTGGGTGCGGGGAACACTGAAGCTTTCTTT.